What follows is one T cell receptor beta chain and its context. What antigen it recognizes has not been identified. One base away there is no much larger clone; base qualities are not given. In total, approximately 700 healthy bone marrow donors made up the cohort. Cohort members were all nominally healthy when sampled, although unrecorded immune exposures were likely present. The donor was CMV seronegative and was included in the group of hundreds of seronegative cohort members. Every donor gave a peripheral blood sample, and the peripheral blood mononuclear cells from that sample were used for TCR beta sequencing. Genomic DNA extraction from the blood cell samples was performed with the Qiagen DNeasy Blood Extraction Kit. The sample is drawn from a study of cytomegalovirus exposure and HLA in healthy donors (dated by TCRdb to the late 2010s). Context from the whole study: An earlier analysis of several hundred of the donors reported roughly 270 Gb of sequence data and 117 million unique TCR beta sequences from 150 million to 200 million T cells. An early release that covered 640 HLA-typed donors contained around 330 gigabases of sequencing data and 65 million to 100 million unique TCR sequences. Among the approximately 400 genotyped donors, around 81% belonged to the genetic ancestry cluster associated with self-reported Caucasian donors. The study aimed to test whether signatures of past pathogen exposure could be identified by cataloging public T cell receptors. Using immunosequencing, the study profiled T cell repertoires from 640 or so subjects and related those repertoires to cytomegalovirus serostatus. Besides the first cohort of 666 subjects, a separate validation cohort made up of over a hundred different subjects was used. The study combined high-throughput TCR immunosequencing, statistical association of individual TCRs with disease status, and machine learning to predict cytomegalovirus infection status. In a later analysis, previously published TCR beta repertoires from 550 to 700 donors were re-analyzed and high-resolution HLA genotyping was added so that TCR occurrence patterns could be studied. Rather than drawing on any new phenotypic data, the later analysis identified candidate immune exposures from TCR beta sequences and the way those sequences occurred across donors. In an earlier analysis of roughly 580 of the donors, high-throughput TCR beta sequencing was used to judge whether each TCR beta V gene segment behaved as functional or pseudogenic. Donor age, sex, ethnicity and CMV serostatus were compiled together with the repertoire data. Genome-wide SNP genotypes for about 55% of the roughly 670 donors were used in a later genetic analysis, which treated that subset as a discovery cohort. All discovery cohort repertoires had been generated on a single sequencing platform. Class I and class II HLA loci were covered by the typing at four-digit resolution. The number of typed donors differed by locus: roughly 620-640 for A, B, C, DRB1 and DQB1; 500 to 550 for DQA1; approximately 600 for DPA1; and roughly 470 for DPB1. Because of strong linkage in the cohort, roughly five DR-DQ haplotypes were treated as single units for association and clustering. On average, roughly 240,000 unique TCR beta nucleotide sequences were sequenced per donor among 300 to 500 genotyped donors of the cohort, with around 19% of those sequences being non-productive.

Library preparation employed the immunoSEQ multiplex PCR assay. For the multiplex PCR, a mixture combining 60 forward primers for TCR Vbeta segments and 13 reverse primers for TCR Jbeta segments was used. A multiplex PCR assay on genomic DNA amplified the CDR3 region of rearranged TCR beta genes. On the Illumina HiSeq System, the amplified TCR beta libraries were sequenced as 87-base-pair reads. The paper's data handling went like this. Across the 500 to 750 repertoires, a later analysis counted tens of millions of unique TCR beta chains, around 11 million of which were shared by at least two donors. A nearest-neighbor algorithm error-corrected the raw reads and collapsed the reads into unique sequences, merging closely related sequences to remove PCR and sequencing errors. To assign V, D and J gene segments, CDR3 sequences were aligned to IMGT reference sequences. For a sequence to be retained, a match of at least six nucleotides was required to both a V gene segment and a J gene segment. A rearrangement counted as productive if the CDR3 had no stop codons and remained in frame with V and J, and every other rearrangement counted as non-productive. Following IMGT convention, CDR3 was defined as the stretch from the second conserved V-encoded cysteine to the conserved J-encoded phenylalanine. In an earlier analysis of more than 550 of the donors, sequences lacking an unambiguous match to a single V gene segment were excluded. In an earlier analysis of 587 of the donors, V segments were called functional above 56.7% productive rearrangements and were called segregating when the between-donor standard deviation exceeded 5%. A statistical classification framework was built to diagnose cytomegalovirus status from the catalog of TCR beta chain sequences. A later analysis assigned V and J genes by comparing TCR nucleotide sequences with IMGT/GENE-DB human TR gene sequences. A later analysis assigned CDR3 sequences and most-parsimonious VDJ recombination scenarios with the TCRdist pipeline. A later analysis defined each TCR beta chain by its CDR3 amino acid sequence plus V-gene family, and excluded reads lacking a unique V-gene family. A later analysis removed over 500 highly shared, low-generation-probability nucleotide sequences to deal with suspected cross-contamination and a sequencing artifact. For each public chain, a later analysis derived a clonal expansion index from normalized ranks of inferred template counts within each repertoire. Generation probabilities in a later analysis came from a VDJ recombination model fitted to out-of-frame rearrangements, and those results were checked against IGoR. In a later analysis, hypergeometric tests were used to score TCR-TCR, TCR-HLA and TCR-CMV co-occurrence, with a repertoire-size bias correction applied to TCR pairs. A later analysis estimated false discovery rates by permuting HLA or CMV assignments 20 times. In a later analysis, co-occurring TCRs were grouped using DBSCAN, and TCRdist sequence similarity was added for clustering within HLA-allele-positive subsets. Repertoires with fewer than 30,000 or more than 120,000 public chains, plus five repertoires with anomalous nucleotide sharing, were excluded from co-occurrence clustering. What TCRdb holds here is the immuneACCESS table cut down to in-frame rearrangements. Part of the clones is not present; checked against another copy, under half of the missing clones reflect an unresolved V gene, and the others are unexplained. The V and J calls and clone size were taken over from that table, and D and trimming were inferred from the DNA. The sample yields about 190,000 clones; around three quarters were counted once. The ten largest clonotypes hold 1.5% to 2% of the sample.

The germline ends are 23 bases apart after V is trimmed by 5 bases and J by 3 bases. CDR1 SGHAT and CDR2 FQNNGV are derived from the germline V gene. The CDR3 measures 17 amino acids from cysteine to phenylalanine. The read is trimmed to its CDR3 DNA, 51 bases read in frame from base 1. General findings and caveats noted by the study authors: The 87-base-pair reads could not distinguish some IMGT-functional V segments, including TRBV6-2 and TRBV6-3, so those segments were excluded. A cluster of highly shared sequence variants was judged likely to be a technical artifact of the sequencing pipeline. Roughly uniform sequencing depth across donors was assumed in presence/absence analyses, although this assumption may not hold. Because HLA typing was unavailable for some donors at each locus, only the typed subset was used in association tests. The study gave a list of over 150 TCR beta chains associated with cytomegalovirus. Immune exposure information for the cohort was limited to CMV serostatus. The authors suggested that the approach could potentially be generalized to other disease states and immunological phenotypes. The classifier was reported to diagnose cytomegalovirus status with high specificity and sensitivity in both the original cohort and the validation cohort. A further reported finding was that TCR beta sequences accurately predicted the HLA-A and HLA-B alleles for most subjects in the first cohort. Seventeen rarely observed V segments, including chromosome 9 orphons, were excluded from the earlier analysis of approximately 500 of the donors because counts were too low. At a false discovery rate of 0.05, a later analysis linked 15,000 to 20,000 TCR beta sequences to specific HLA alleles. When HLA alleles, especially DR and DQ, strongly co-occurred, attributing TCR associations to individual alleles was difficult. A later analysis found that HLA-associated TCR beta chains were more clonally expanded and had lower generation probabilities than equally common non-associated chains. Linkage disequilibrium might explain the correlated functional status among segregating V segments, but an unknown experimental factor could not be excluded. In a later analysis, most CMV-associated TCR beta chains were found to appear HLA-restricted, with HLA associations seemingly driven largely by CMV exposure. An earlier analysis of some 590 of the donors showed that most TCR beta V segments appeared in productive rearrangements either about 87% or about 30% of the time, which broadly matched IMGT annotations. According to a later analysis, TCR association rates differed among HLA loci, with DRB1 alleles showing the most associated TCRs and HLA-C alleles showing the fewest. Most TCR sequences were seen in very few donors, while some public TCRs were found in many individuals. Only TCR beta chains were sequenced in this cohort, and the absence of alpha or paired-chain data limited detectable features. In a later genetic analysis, fewer N-insertions in productive TCRs were reported among donors in an Asian-associated ancestry cluster than the roughly 640-donor mean. A later genetic analysis associated a missense DCLRE1C variant with V-gene and J-gene trimming of TCR beta chains, and an independent cohort replicated the association. A few of the identified cytomegalovirus-associated TCR beta chains were confirmed in vitro to be specific for cytomegalovirus antigens. In a later analysis, several top co-occurrence clusters were reported to appear linked to parvovirus B19, influenza, CMV and Epstein-Barr virus.

Sample: PBMCs. This sequence originates from a woman aged 25-40 years in good health and CMV-seronegative. The V and J segments used are TRBV11-2 and TRBJ2-7; 6 matching bases give a weak D call of TRBD2. The CDR3 is CASSLPSAGTGVYEQYF. The nucleotide sequence reads TGTGCCAGCAGCCTCCCCTCGGCGGGGACGGGCGTCTACGAGCAGTACTTC.